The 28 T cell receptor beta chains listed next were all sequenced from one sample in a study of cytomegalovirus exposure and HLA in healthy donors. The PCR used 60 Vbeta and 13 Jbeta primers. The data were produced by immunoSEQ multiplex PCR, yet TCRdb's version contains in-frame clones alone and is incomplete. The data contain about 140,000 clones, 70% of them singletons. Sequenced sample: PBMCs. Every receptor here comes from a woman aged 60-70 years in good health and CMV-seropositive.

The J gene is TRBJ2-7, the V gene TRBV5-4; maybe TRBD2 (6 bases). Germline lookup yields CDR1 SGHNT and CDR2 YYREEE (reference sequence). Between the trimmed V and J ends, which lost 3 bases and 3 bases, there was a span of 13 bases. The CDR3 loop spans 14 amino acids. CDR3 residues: CASSYDWGVYEQYF. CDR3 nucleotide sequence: TGTGCCAGCAGCTATGACTGGGGGGTCTACGAGCAGTACTTC. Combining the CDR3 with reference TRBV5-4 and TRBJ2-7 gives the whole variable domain ETGVTQSPTHLIKTRGQQVTLRCSSQSGHNTVSWYQQALGQGPQFIFQYYREEENGRGNFPPRFSGLQFPNYSSELNVNALELDDSALYLCASSYDWGVYEQYFGPGTRLTVT.

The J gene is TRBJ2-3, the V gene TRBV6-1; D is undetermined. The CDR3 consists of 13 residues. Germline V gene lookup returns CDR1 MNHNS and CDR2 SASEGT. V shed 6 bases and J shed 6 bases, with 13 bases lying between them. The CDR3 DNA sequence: TGTGCCAGCAGCCCAGGTGTATGGGATACGCAGTATTTT. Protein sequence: CASSPGVWDTQYF.

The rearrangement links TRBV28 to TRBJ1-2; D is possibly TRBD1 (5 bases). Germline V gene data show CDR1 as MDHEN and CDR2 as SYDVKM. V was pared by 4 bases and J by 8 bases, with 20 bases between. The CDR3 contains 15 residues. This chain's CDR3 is CASSSSQGNEAGYTF. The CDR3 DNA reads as TGTGCCAGCAGTTCCTCCCAGGGTAATGAAGCGGGCTACACCTTC.

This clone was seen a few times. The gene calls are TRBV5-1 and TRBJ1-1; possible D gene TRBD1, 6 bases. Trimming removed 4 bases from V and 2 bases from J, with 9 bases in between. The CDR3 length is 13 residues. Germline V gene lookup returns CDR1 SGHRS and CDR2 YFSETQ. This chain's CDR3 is CASSVGTNTEAFF. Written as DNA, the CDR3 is TGCGCCAGCAGCGTGGGGACAAACACTGAAGCTTTCTTT.

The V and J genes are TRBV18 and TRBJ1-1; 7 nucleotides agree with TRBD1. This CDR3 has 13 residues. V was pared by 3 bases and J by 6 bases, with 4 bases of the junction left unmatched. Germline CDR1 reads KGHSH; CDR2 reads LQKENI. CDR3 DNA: TGTGCCAGCTCACCGCAGGGGGAGGCTGAAGCTTTCTTT. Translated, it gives CASSPQGEAEAFF.

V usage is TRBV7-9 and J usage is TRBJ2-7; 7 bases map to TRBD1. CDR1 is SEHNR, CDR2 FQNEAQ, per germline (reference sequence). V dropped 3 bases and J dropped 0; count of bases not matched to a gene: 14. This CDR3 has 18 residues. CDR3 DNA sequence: TGTGCCAGCAGCTTTGGTCAATCAGCGAGGGGGCGCTCCTACGAGCAGTACTTC. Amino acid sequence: CASSFGQSARGRSYEQYF.

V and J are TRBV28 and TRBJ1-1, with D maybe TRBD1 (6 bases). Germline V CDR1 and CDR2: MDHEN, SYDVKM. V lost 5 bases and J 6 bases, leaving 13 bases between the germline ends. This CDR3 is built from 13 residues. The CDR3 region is CASSIGGLAEAFF. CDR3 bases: TGTGCCAGCAGTATAGGGGGTTTGGCTGAAGCTTTCTTT.

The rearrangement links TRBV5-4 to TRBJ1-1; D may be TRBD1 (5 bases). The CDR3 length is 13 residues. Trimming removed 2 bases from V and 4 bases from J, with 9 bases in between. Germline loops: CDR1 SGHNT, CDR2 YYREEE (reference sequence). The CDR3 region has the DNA TGTGCCAGCAGCTTTCGGGGGAGCACTGAAGCTTTCTTT. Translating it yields CASSFRGSTEAFF.

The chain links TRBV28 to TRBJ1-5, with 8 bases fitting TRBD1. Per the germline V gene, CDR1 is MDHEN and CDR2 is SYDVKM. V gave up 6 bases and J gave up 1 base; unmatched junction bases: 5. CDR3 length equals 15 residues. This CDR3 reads CASSDRGGSNQPQHF. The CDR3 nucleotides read TGTGCCAGCAGCGACAGGGGTGGGAGCAATCAGCCCCAGCATTTT.

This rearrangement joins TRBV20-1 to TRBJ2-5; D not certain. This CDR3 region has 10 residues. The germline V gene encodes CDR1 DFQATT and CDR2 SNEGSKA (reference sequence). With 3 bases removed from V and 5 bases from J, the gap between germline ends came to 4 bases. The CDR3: CSASLETQYF. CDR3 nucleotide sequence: TGCAGTGCTAGCTTGGAGACCCAGTACTTC.

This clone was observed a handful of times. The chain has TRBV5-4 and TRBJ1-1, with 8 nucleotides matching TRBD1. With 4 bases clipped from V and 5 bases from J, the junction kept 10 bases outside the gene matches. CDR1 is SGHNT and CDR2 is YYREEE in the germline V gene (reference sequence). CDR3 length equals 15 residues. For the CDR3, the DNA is TGTGCCAGCAGCCCCGACAGGGGAAGGAGAACTGAAGCTTTCTTT. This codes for CASSPDRGRRTEAFF.

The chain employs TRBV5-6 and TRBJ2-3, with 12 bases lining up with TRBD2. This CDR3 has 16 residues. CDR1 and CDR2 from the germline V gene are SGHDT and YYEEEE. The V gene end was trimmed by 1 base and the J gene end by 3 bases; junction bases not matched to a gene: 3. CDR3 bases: TGTGCCAGCAGCTTGTCTACTAGCGGGAGGACAGATACGCAGTATTTT. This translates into CASSLSTSGRTDTQYF.

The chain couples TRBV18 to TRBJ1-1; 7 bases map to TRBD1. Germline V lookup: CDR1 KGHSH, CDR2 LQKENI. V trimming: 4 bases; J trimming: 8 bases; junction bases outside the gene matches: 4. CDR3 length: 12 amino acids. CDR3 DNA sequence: TGTGCCAGCTCACTGCAGGGGGGAGAAGCTTTCTTT. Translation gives CASSLQGGEAFF.

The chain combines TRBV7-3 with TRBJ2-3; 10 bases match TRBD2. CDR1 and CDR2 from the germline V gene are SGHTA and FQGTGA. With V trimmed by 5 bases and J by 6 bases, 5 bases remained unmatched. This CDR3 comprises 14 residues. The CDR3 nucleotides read TGTGCCAGCAGCCAAGCGGGAGGGCCTGATACGCAGTATTTT. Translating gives CASSQAGGPDTQYF. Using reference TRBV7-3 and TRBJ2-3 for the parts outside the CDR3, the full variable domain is GAGVSQTPSNKVTEKGKYVELRCDPISGHTALYWYRQSLGQGPEFLIYFQGTGAADDSGLPNDRFFAVRPEGSVSTLKIQRTERGDSAVYLCASSQAGGPDTQYFGPGTRLTVL.

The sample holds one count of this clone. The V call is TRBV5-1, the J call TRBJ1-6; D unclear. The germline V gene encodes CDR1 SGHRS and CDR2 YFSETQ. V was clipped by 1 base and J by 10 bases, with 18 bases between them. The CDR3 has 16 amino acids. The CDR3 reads CASSLMTSSPLSPLHF. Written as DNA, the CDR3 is TGCGCCAGCAGCTTGATGACAAGCTCGCCTCTGTCACCCCTCCACTTT.

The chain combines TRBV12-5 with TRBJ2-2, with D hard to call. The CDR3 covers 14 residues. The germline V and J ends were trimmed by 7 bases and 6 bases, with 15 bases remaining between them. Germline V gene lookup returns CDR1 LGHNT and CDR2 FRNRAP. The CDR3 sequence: CASAETFLAGELFF. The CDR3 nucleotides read TGTGCTAGTGCCGAGACTTTTTTGGCCGGGGAGCTGTTTTTT.

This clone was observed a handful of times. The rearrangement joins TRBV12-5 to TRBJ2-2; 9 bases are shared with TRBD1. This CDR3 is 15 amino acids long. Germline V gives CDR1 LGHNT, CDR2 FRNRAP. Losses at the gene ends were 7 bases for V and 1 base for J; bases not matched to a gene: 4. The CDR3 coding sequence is TGTGCTAGTGCCTCGGGACAGGGGAACACCGGGGAGCTGTTTTTT. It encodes CASASGQGNTGELFF.

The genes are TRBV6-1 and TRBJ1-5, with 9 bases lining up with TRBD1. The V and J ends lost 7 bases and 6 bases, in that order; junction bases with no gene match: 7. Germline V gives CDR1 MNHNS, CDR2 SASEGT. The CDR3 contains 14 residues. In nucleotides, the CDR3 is TGTGCCAGCACCTCGGGACAGGGCAGTCAGCCCCAGCATTTT. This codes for CASTSGQGSQPQHF.

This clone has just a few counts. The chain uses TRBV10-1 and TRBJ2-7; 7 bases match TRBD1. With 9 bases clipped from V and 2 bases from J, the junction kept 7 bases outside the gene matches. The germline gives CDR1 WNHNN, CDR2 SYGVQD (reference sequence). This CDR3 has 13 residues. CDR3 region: CARGRQGTYEQYF. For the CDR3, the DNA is TGCGCCAGAGGGAGACAGGGAACCTACGAGCAGTACTTC.

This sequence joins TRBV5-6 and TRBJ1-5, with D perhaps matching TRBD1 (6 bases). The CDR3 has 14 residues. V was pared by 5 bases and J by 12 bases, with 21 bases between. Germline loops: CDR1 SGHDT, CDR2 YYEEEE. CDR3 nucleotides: TGTGCCAGCAGTGCCGGGACACTCGCCGGACACCAGCATTTT. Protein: CASSAGTLAGHQHF.

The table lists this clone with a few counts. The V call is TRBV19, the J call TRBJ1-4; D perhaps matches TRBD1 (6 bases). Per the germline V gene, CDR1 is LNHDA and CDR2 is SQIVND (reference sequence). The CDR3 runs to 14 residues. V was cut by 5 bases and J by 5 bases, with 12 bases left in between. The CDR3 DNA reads TGTGCCAGTAGTCCGACAGGCTCCAATGAAAAACTGTTTTTT. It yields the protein CASSPTGSNEKLFF.

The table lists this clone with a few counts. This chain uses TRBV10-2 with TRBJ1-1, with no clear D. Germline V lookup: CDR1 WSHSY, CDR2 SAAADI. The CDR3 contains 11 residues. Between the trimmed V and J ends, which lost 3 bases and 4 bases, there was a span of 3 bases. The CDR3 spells CASSELTEAFF. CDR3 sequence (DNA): TGCGCCAGCAGTGAACTCACTGAAGCTTTCTTT.

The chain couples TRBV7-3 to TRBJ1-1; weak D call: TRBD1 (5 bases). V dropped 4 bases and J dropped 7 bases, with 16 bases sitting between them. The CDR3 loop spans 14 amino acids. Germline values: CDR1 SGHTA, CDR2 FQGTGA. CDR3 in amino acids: CASSYQGWKGEAFF. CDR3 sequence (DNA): TGTGCCAGCAGCTATCAGGGTTGGAAGGGTGAAGCTTTCTTT.

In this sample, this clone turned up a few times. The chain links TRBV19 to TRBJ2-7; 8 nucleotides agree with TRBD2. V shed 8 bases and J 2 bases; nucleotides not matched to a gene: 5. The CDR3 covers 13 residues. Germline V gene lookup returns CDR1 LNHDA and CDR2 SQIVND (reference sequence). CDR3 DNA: TGTGCCAGTGGAAAGCGGGAGACCTACGAGCAGTACTTC. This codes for CASGKRETYEQYF.

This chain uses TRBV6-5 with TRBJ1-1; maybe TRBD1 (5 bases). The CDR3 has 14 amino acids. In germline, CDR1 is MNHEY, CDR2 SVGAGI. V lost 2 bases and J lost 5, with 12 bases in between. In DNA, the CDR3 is TGTGCCAGCAGTTACCAGCAGGGAACGACTGAAGCTTTCTTT. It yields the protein CASSYQQGTTEAFF.

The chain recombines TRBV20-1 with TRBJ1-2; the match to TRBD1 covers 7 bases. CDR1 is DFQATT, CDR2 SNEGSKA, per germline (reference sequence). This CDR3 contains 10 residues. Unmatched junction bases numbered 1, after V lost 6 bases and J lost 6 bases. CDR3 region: CSAGGNGYTF. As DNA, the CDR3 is TGCAGTGCAGGGGGCAATGGCTACACCTTC.

The CDR3 nucleotides are TGTGCCAGTAGTGCAGGTATCACTGAAGCTTTCTTT. It translates to CASSAGITEAFF. The chain has TRBV19 and TRBJ1-1; D call uncertain. Deletions cut 5 bases from V and 4 bases from J, with 8 bases between. The CDR3 has 12 residues. Germline V gene sequence: CDR1 LNHDA, CDR2 SQIVND (reference sequence). Variable domain in full (rest from reference TRBV19 and TRBJ1-1): DGGITQSPKYLFRKEGQNVTLSCEQNLNHDAMYWYRQDPGQGLRLIYYSQIVNDFQKGDIAEGYSVSREKKESFPLTVTSAQKNPTAFYLCASSAGITEAFFGQGTRLTVV.

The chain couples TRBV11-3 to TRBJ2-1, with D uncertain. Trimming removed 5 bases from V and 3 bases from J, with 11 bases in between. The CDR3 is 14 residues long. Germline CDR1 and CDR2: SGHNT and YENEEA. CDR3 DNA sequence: TGTGCCAGCAGCCCTCATGGGCGCTACAATGAGCAGTTCTTC. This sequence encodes CASSPHGRYNEQFF.